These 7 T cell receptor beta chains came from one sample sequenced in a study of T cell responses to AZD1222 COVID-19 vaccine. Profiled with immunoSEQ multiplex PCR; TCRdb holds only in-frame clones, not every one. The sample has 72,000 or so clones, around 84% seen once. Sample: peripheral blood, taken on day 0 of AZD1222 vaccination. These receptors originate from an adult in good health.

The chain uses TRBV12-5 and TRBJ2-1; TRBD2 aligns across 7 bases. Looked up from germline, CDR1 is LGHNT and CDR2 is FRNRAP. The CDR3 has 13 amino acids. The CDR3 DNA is TGTGCCCATACAGCGGGATCCCGCAATGAGCAGTTCTTC. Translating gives CAHTAGSRNEQFF.

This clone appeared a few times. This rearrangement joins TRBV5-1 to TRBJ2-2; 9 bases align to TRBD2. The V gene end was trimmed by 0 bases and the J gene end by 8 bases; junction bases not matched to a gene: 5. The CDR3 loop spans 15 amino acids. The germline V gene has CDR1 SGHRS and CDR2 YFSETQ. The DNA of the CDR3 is TGCGCCAGCAGCTTGGTCGGACTAGCGCAGGGGGAGCTGTTTTTT. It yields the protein CASSLVGLAQGELFF.

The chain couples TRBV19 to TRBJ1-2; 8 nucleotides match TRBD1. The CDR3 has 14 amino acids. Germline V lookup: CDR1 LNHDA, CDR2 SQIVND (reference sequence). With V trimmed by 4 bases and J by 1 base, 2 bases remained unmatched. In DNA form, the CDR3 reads TGTGCCAGTAGTAGGGACAGGTTTAACTATGGCTACACCTTC. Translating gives CASSRDRFNYGYTF.

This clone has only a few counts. This CDR3 reads CASSVGDGNTEAFF. The CDR3 nucleotides are TGTGCCAGCAGCGTAGGGGACGGAAACACTGAAGCTTTCTTT. This chain links TRBV7-8 with TRBJ1-1; tentative D call: TRBD1 (5 bases). The CDR3 is 14 residues long. V lost 5 bases to trimming and J lost 2 bases, with 12 bases between them. The V gene's germline CDR1 is SGHVS and CDR2 FQNEAQ.

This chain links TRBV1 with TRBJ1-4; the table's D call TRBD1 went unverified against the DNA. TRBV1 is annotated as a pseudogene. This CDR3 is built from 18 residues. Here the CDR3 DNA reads TGCACCAGCAGCCAAGACCCCCAAACAGGGCCCCAGGATGAAAAACTGTTTTTT. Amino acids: CTSSQDPQTGPQDEKLFF.

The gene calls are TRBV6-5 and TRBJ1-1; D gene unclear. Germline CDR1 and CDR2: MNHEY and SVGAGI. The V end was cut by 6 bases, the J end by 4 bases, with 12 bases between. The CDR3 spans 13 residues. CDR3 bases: TGTGCCAGCAGCCCCGTTCCCCCCACTGAAGCTTTCTTT. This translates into CASSPVPPTEAFF.

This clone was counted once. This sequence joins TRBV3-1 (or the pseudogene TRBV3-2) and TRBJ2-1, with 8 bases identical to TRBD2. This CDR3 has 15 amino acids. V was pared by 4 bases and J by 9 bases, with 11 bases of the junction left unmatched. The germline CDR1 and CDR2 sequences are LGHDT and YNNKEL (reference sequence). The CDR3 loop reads CASSPTGGGFAEQFF. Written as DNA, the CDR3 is TGTGCCAGCAGCCCTACCGGGGGGGGGTTCGCTGAGCAGTTCTTC.